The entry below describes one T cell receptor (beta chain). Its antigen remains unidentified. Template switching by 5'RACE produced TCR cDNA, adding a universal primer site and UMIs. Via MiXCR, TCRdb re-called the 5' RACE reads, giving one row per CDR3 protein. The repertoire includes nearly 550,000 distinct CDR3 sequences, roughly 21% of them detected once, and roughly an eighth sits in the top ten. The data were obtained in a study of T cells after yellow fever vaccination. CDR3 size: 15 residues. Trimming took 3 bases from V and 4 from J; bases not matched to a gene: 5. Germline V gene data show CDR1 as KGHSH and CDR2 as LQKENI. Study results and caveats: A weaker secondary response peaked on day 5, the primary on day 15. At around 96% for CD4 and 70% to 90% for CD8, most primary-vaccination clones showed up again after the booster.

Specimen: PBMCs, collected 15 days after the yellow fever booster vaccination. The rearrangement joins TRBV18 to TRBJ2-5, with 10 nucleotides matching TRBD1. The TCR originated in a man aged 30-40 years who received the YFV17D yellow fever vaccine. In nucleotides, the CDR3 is TGTGCCAGCTCACCGACGACAGGGGGCCGAGAGACCCAGTACTTC. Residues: CASSPTTGGRETQYF.